These T cell receptor beta chains were read from a single sample in a study of shared clonotypes between healthy human individuals. The protocol was immunoSEQ multiplex PCR, while the TCRdb copy is restricted to in-frame clones and leaves out a portion. This table has around 1.5 million clones, approximately 98% appearing once. Sequenced input: naive CD4+ T cells sorted from blood. Source of these receptors: a young man in good health. Both conserved end residues are part of each CDR3. A D gene is named only where the DNA matches it firmly. A clone size is listed for some rows: how often the clone was seen (once, few, many), or a class if it is expanded.

.,TRBV19,TRBJ2-7,.,TGTGCCAGTGCCCTAAGGAGCCACCCGTCCTACGAGCAGTACTTC,CASALRSHPSYEQYF
.,TRBV5-1,TRBJ2-5,.,TGCGCCAGCAGCTTGGCCCCGGGGGCGTTTGAGACCCAGTACTTC,CASSLAPGAFETQYF
.,TRBV5-1,TRBJ2-3,.,TGCGCCAGCAGCGCGACCCCCGACGCAGATACGCAGTATTTT,CASSATPDADTQYF
.,TRBV19,TRBJ1-3,.,TGTGCCAGTAGCCTCCAGGGGAACAAAGGAAACACCATATATTTT,CASSLQGNKGNTIYF
.,TRBV9,TRBJ2-1,.,TGTGCCAGCAGCACTTCTCGGGGTAATGAGCAGTTCTTC,CASSTSRGNEQFF
.,TRBV6-6,TRBJ2-5,TRBD2,TGTGCCAGCAGCCCTATAGGGGAGGGAGGGACCCAGTACTTC,CASSPIGEGGTQYF
once,TRBV28,TRBJ2-1,.,TGTGCCAGCACCCCACAGGGAAACAATGAGCAGTTCTTC,CASTPQGNNEQFF
.,TRBV29-1,TRBJ2-1,TRBD2,TGCAGCGGCGGGGGTAATGAGCAGTTCTTC,CSGGGNEQFF
.,TRBV29-1,TRBJ2-5,TRBD1,TGCAGCGTTGAAGGGGGCAGGGGGATCCAAGAGACCCAGTACTTC,CSVEGGRGIQETQYF
once,TRBV9,TRBJ2-2,TRBD2,TGTGCCAGCAGCCCTCGGGGAGGGGCCGGGGAGCTGTTTTTT,CASSPRGGAGELFF
.,TRBV11-2,TRBJ1-5,TRBD1,TGTGCCAGCAGCCAGGGACAGGGTGGTAATCAGCCCCAGCATTTT,CASSQGQGGNQPQHF
.,TRBV5-4,TRBJ2-5,.,TGTGCCAGCAGCTTGCTACAGGGAAAAGAGACCCAGTACTTC,CASSLLQGKETQYF
.,TRBV4-1,TRBJ2-7,TRBD1,TGCGCCAGCAGCAAACGGACAGGGTCACGTGCCGAGCAGTACTTC,CASSKRTGSRAEQYF
.,TRBV6-1,TRBJ2-7,.,TGTGCCAGCAGTGAAGGGACCCGGGGGGAGCAGTACTTC,CASSEGTRGEQYF
.,TRBV7-9,TRBJ2-7,.,TGTGCCAGCAGCCAAGAAAGCAGACGGGGCTCCTACGAGCAGTACTTC,CASSQESRRGSYEQYF
.,TRBV30,TRBJ2-7,.,TGTGCCTGGAGTCTGAACTACGAGCAGTACTTC,CAWSLNYEQYF
.,TRBV11-2,TRBJ2-3,TRBD2,TGTGCCAGCAGCCCCGGGACTAGCTTGGATACGCAGTATTTT,CASSPGTSLDTQYF
.,TRBV6-5,TRBJ2-3,TRBD1,TGTGCCAGCAGTTACTCAGGACAGGGGACGGCAGATACGCAGTATTTT,CASSYSGQGTADTQYF
.,TRBV5-6,TRBJ1-5,TRBD1,TGTGCCAGCAGCAGGACAGGAGGCAATCAGCCCCAGCATTTT,CASSRTGGNQPQHF
.,TRBV18,TRBJ2-5,.,TGTGCCAGCTCACCCCGGGCGGCTGGCCAAGAGACCCAGTACTTC,CASSPRAAGQETQYF
.,TRBV9,TRBJ2-7,TRBD1,TGTGCCAGCAGCGTAGGACAGGGAAACTCCTACGAGCAGTACTTC,CASSVGQGNSYEQYF
.,TRBV2,TRBJ2-7,TRBD2,TGTGCCAGCACGTCAAGGACTAGGGGCCTCGAGCAGTACTTC,CASTSRTRGLEQYF
.,TRBV28,TRBJ1-5,.,TGTGCCAGCAGTCCTACCCAGGGGATCAGGTTTAATCAGCCCCAGCATTTT,CASSPTQGIRFNQPQHF
.,TRBV29-1,TRBJ2-1,.,TGCAGCGCCCGGGACTCCTACAATGAGCAGTTCTTC,CSARDSYNEQFF
.,TRBV5-1,TRBJ2-2,.,TGCGCCAGCAGCATACCGCAGGGAACGACCGGGGAGCTGTTTTTT,CASSIPQGTTGELFF
.,TRBV27,TRBJ2-1,TRBD2,TGTGCCAGCAGTTCCAGGCTAGCGGGAGGTAACAATGAGCAGTTCTTC,CASSSRLAGGNNEQFF
once,TRBV29-1,TRBJ2-4,.,TGCAGCGTTGCGGACAGATCAGCCAAAAACATTCAGTACTTC,CSVADRSAKNIQYF
.,TRBV2,TRBJ1-2,.,TGTGCCAGCAGTGGCGGGCGGGACTCGGGGAACTATGGCTACACCTTC,CASSGGRDSGNYGYTF
.,TRBV30,TRBJ2-1,TRBD1,TGTGCCTGGAGTTATAGACAGGGTCGGTTCAATGAGCAGTTCTTC,CAWSYRQGRFNEQFF
.,TRBV28,TRBJ2-5,TRBD2,TGTGCCAGCAGTTTAAGCGGGGTAGAGACCCAGTACTTC,CASSLSGVETQYF